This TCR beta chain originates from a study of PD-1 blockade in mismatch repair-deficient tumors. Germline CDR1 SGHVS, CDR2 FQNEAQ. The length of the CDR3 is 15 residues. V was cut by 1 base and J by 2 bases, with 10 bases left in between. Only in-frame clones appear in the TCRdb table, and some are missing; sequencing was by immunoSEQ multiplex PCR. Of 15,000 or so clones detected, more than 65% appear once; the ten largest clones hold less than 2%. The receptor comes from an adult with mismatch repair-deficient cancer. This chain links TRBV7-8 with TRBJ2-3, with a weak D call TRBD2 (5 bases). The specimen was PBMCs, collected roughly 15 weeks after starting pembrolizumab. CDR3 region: CASSLVSGFTDTQYF. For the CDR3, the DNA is TGTGCCAGCAGCTTAGTCTCGGGATTCACAGATACGCAGTATTTT.